One and the same sample provided the 20 T cell receptor beta chains below, sequenced in a study of human T cells and chemical hapten exposure. TCRdb itself ran the RACE reads through MiXCR, one entry per CDR3 protein. The repertoire holds more than 150,000 distinct CDR3 sequences, with 24% as singletons. The time point here: patch test 3, about 24 weeks after DPC sensitization. Treatment meaning: therapeutic diphenylcyclopropenone sensitization with weekly scalp DPC. The sample was whole blood, taken in connection with sensitization to the hapten diphenylcyclopropenone (DPC). These TCRs come from a woman in her forties with alopecia areata. Some clones in this sample may be carry-over from other donors' samples.

The chain recombines TRBV7-2 with TRBJ1-1, with 7 bases that match TRBD1. Germline loops: CDR1 SGHTA, CDR2 FQGNSA. The CDR3 covers 13 residues. V was clipped by 4 bases and J by 8 bases; unmatched bases: 7. Here the CDR3 reads CASSSQQGLEAFF. CDR3 nucleotides: TGTGCCAGCAGCTCCCAACAGGGGTTAGAAGCTTTCTTT.

Only a few counts were recorded for this clonotype. The rearrangement joins TRBV20-1 to TRBJ2-5; D might be TRBD1 or TRBD2, each matching 6 bases. Trimming took 3 bases from V and 5 from J, leaving 10 bases between them. Germline lookup yields CDR1 DFQATT and CDR2 SNEGSKA (reference sequence). This CDR3 has 12 residues. Here the CDR3 DNA reads TGCAGTGCTAGGGGGGGCGTGGAGACCCAGTACTTC. Its translation is CSARGGVETQYF.

The rearrangement joins TRBV5-1 to TRBJ2-5; 11 bases agree with TRBD2. The germline gives CDR1 SGHRS, CDR2 YFSETQ. With V trimmed by 3 bases and J by 0 bases, 10 bases remained unmatched. The CDR3 has 18 residues. The DNA for the CDR3 is TGCGCCAGCAGCTCAGCGGTTGTAGCGGGAGGGTACCAAGAGACCCAGTACTTC. Residues: CASSSAVVAGGYQETQYF. Variable domain in full (rest from reference TRBV5-1 and TRBJ2-5): KAGVTQTPRYLIKTRGQQVTLSCSPISGHRSVSWYQQTPGQGLQFLFEYFSETQRNKGNFPGRFSGRQFSNSRSEMNVSTLELGDSALYLCASSSAVVAGGYQETQYFGPGTRLLVL.

This clonotype was counted a few times. V gene TRBV20-1 combines with J gene TRBJ2-5; 7 bases are shared with TRBD1. This CDR3 is 13 amino acids long. From germline, CDR1 is DFQATT and CDR2 SNEGSKA (reference sequence). V dropped 1 base and J dropped 1; count of bases not matched to a gene: 0. Here the CDR3 DNA reads TGCAGTGCTAGAGGGGACAGCCAAGAGACCCAGTACTTC. It specifies CSARGDSQETQYF.

A few counts support this clonotype. The rearrangement uses TRBV9 and TRBJ2-7; the D gene is possibly TRBD2 (6 bases). Trimming stripped 0 bases from V and 0 bases from J, with 10 bases between. Germline V gene lookup returns CDR1 SGDLS and CDR2 YYNGEE. This CDR3 spans 15 amino acids. CDR3 DNA sequence: TGTGCCAGCAGCGTAGGCCAGGGACTCTCCTACGAGCAGTACTTC. Translation: CASSVGQGLSYEQYF. The full variable domain, completed using reference TRBV9 and TRBJ2-7, is DSGVTQTPKHLITATGQRVTLRCSPRSGDLSVYWYQQSLDQGLQFLIQYYNGEERAKGNILERFSAQQFPDLHSELNLSSLELGDSALYFCASSVGQGLSYEQYFGPGTRLTVT.

There are many counts of this clonotype. The chain combines TRBV29-1 with TRBJ1-5, with 11 bases matching TRBD1. CDR1 and CDR2 (germline): SQVTM, ANQGSEA. This CDR3 has 13 residues. Trimming cost V 4 bases and J 7 bases; bases outside gene matches: 3. CDR3 sequence (DNA): TGCAGCGTTGCGGGACAGGGGGAGCAGCCCCAGCATTTT. It is translated as CSVAGQGEQPQHF. The variable domain in full, completed from reference TRBV29-1 and TRBJ1-5, reads SAVISQKPSRDICQRGTSLTIQCQVDSQVTMMFWYRQQPGQSLTLIATANQGSEATYESGFVIDKFPISRPNLTFSTLTVSNMSPEDSSIYLCSVAGQGEQPQHFGDGTRLSIL.

The V call is TRBV29-1, the J call TRBJ2-7, with 9 bases that match TRBD1. Looked up from germline, CDR1 is SQVTM and CDR2 is ANQGSEA. The CDR3 runs 14 residues. Trimming took 2 bases from V and 4 from J; bases not matched to a gene: 6. The CDR3 region is CSVEWTGEGYEQYF. In nucleotides, the CDR3 is TGCAGCGTTGAATGGACAGGGGAAGGATACGAGCAGTACTTC.

This clonotype was detected many times. The V gene is TRBV2, the J gene TRBJ1-1; D possibly corresponds to TRBD1 (5 bases). Looked up from germline, CDR1 is SNHLY and CDR2 is FYNNEI. This CDR3 has 13 residues. The V gene lost 4 bases and the J gene lost 1 base, with 7 bases spanning the gap. This CDR3 reads CASSVQGNTEAFF. CDR3 nucleotide sequence: TGTGCCAGCAGTGTTCAGGGGAACACTGAAGCTTTCTTT.

This chain uses TRBV3-1 with TRBJ2-7, with D perhaps matching TRBD1 (5 bases). This CDR3 is 13 amino acids long. From germline, CDR1 is LGHDT and CDR2 YNNKEL (reference sequence). V was shortened by 1 base and J by 5 bases, with 9 bases between the two germline ends. In nucleotides, the CDR3 is TGTGCCAGCAGCCAAGTTCAGGGCCACGAGCAGTACTTC. Encoded protein: CASSQVQGHEQYF.

The chain uses TRBV6-2 or TRBV6-3 and TRBJ2-7; D is undetermined. The germline gives CDR1 MNHEY, CDR2 SVGEGT. The CDR3 has 15 amino acids. Deletions cut 0 bases from V and 6 bases from J, with 15 bases between. The DNA for the CDR3 is TGTGCCAGCAGTTACTCGAGAGCCGGGTTTATCGAGCAGTACTTC. Protein sequence: CASSYSRAGFIEQYF.

J is TRBJ2-3 and V is TRBV4-2, with 10 bases that match TRBD2. CDR3 length equals 17 residues. With V trimmed by 1 base and J by 7 bases, 11 bases remained unmatched. Germline-derived CDR1 and CDR2 are LGHNA and YNFKEQ. For the CDR3, the DNA is TGTGCCAGCAGCCAAGGGACTAGCGGCACCCCCACGAATACGCAGTATTTT. It specifies CASSQGTSGTPTNTQYF.

On this clonotype itself: The junction differs from germline at one of its ends, possibly a read error. This chain connects TRBV5-1 to TRBJ2-5; no clear D. The CDR3 is 15 residues long. The germline V gene encodes CDR1 SGHRS and CDR2 YFSETQ. DNA of the CDR3: TGCGTCAGCAGCTTGCAGGTGGACGTCCAAGAGACCCAGTACTTC. It yields the protein CVSSLQVDVQETQYF.

The chain joins TRBV12-3 or TRBV12-4 to TRBJ2-3, with TRBD2 identical over 9 bases. This CDR3 has 17 residues. V shed 4 bases and J 1 base; nucleotides not matched to a gene: 9. This CDR3 reads CASSSGGTSSRTDTQYF. The CDR3 nucleotides are TGTGCCAGCAGTTCCGGGGGGACTAGCAGTCGCACAGATACGCAGTATTTT.

The chain uses TRBV4-2 and TRBJ2-5; D uncertain. The CDR3 runs 15 residues. CDR1 LGHNA and CDR2 YNFKEQ come from the germline V gene. The ends were cut back, 1 base at V and 2 bases at J, with 11 bases in the middle. DNA of the CDR3: TGTGCCAGCAGCCAAGGACAAAGGATACAAGAGACCCAGTACTTC. The encoded protein is CASSQGQRIQETQYF.

This clonotype has just a few counts. The V call is TRBV29-1, the J call TRBJ2-3; D is perhaps TRBD1 or TRBD2 (5 bases each). CDR3 length equals 11 residues. V lost 7 bases and J lost 9, with 14 bases in between. Germline CDR1 is SQVTM and CDR2 is ANQGSEA. CDR3 in amino acids: CSAVSEGTQYF. CDR3 coding DNA: TGCAGCGCTGTGAGTGAGGGGACGCAGTATTTT.

This clonotype was counted a few times. The chain joins TRBV29-1 to TRBJ2-1, with a weak D call TRBD2 (6 bases). V lost 5 bases and J lost 1, with 12 bases in between. Germline loops: CDR1 SQVTM, CDR2 ANQGSEA. CDR3 length: 14 residues. CDR3 sequence reads: CSVNGRGSYNEQFF. The CDR3 nucleotides are TGCAGCGTTAACGGGCGGGGTTCCTACAATGAGCAGTTCTTC.

This sequence joins TRBV6-5 and TRBJ2-7; 9 positions agree with TRBD1. Looked up from germline, CDR1 is MNHEY and CDR2 is SVGAGI. This CDR3 has 15 amino acids. V was clipped by 0 bases and J by 3 bases; unmatched bases: 3. This chain's CDR3 is CASSYSGQGVYEQYF. CDR3 DNA: TGTGCCAGCAGTTACTCGGGACAGGGAGTCTACGAGCAGTACTTC.

The chain is built from TRBV7-2 and TRBJ1-3; D gene unclear. Trimming removed 1 base at V and 2 bases at J, with 6 bases between. Per germline, CDR1 SGHTA and CDR2 FQGNSA. This CDR3 comprises 14 residues. CDR3 nucleotides: TGTGCCAGCAGCTTAGTGGGGACTGGAAACACCATATATTTT. This gives the protein CASSLVGTGNTIYF.

The V gene is TRBV7-2, the J gene TRBJ2-3; no definite D call. CDR1 and CDR2 from the germline V gene are SGHTA and FQGNSA. The CDR3 sequence is 14 residues long. Trimming removed 7 bases at V and 2 bases at J, with 13 bases between. The CDR3 DNA follows: TGTGCCAGCAACTTCGGCCAGAACACAGATACGCAGTATTTT. Residues: CASNFGQNTDTQYF. The complete variable domain, with remaining parts taken from reference TRBV7-2 and TRBJ2-3, reads GAGVSQSPSNKVTEKGKDVELRCDPISGHTALYWYRQSLGQGLEFLIYFQGNSAPDKSGLPSDRFSAERTGGSVSTLTIQRTQQEDSAVYLCASNFGQNTDTQYFGPGTRLTVL.

The CDR3 protein is CSVATGSYGANVLTF. DNA of the CDR3: TGCAGCGTTGCGACAGGGTCCTATGGGGCCAACGTCCTGACTTTC. The genes are TRBV29-1 and TRBJ2-6, with 7 bases aligning to TRBD1. Germline loops: CDR1 SQVTM, CDR2 ANQGSEA. V dropped 4 bases and J dropped 3; count of bases not matched to a gene: 6. The CDR3 length is 15 residues.